This T cell receptor beta chain was obtained from a study of cytomegalovirus exposure and HLA in healthy donors. As for the study in general: The roughly 120 validation repertoires, a later analysis reported, used the same platform as the approximately 700 first-cohort repertoires.

General study results and limits: Reports credit the classifier with highly specific, highly sensitive diagnosis of cytomegalovirus status. The finding came from a later analysis; first-cohort TCR clusters tended to co-occur in the 95 to 150 validation repertoires.

The repertoire was sequenced with immunoSEQ multiplex PCR; TCRdb's copy has only in-frame clones and lacks some. The profile covers 55,000 to 80,000 clones, with approximately 95% appearing a single time and more than 6.5% taken by the ten largest. The CDR3 sequence is 16 residues long. The junction had 7 bases not matched to a gene; V was cut back by 3 bases and J by 3 bases. The germline V gene encodes CDR1 SGHAT and CDR2 FQNNGV. As regards this clone: Its target is unknown.

This clonotype was sampled from a woman under 30 in good health and CMV-seropositive. The J gene is TRBJ1-1, the V gene TRBV11-2, with 10 bases aligning to TRBD1. Input material: PBMCs. The CDR3 nucleotides read TGTGCCAGCAGCTTTGCGGGGACAGGGGATCACACTGAAGCTTTCTTT. This codes for CASSFAGTGDHTEAFF.